This T cell receptor (beta chain) emerged from a study of blood T cell repertoires in COVID-19. Study information: T cells, B-cell-depleted T cells, or PBMCs provided the cDNA or gDNA that served as material.

As originally analysed: The authors estimated nucleated cell counts from reference gene primer amplification. The data were produced by immunoSEQ multiplex PCR, yet TCRdb's version contains in-frame clones alone and is incomplete. For V, J and clone size, that table is used; D and trimming come from the DNA. The sample records some 190,000 clones, roughly 82% being singletons. The germline V and J ends were trimmed by 4 bases and 4 bases, with 13 bases remaining between them. Germline V gene lookup returns CDR1 MGHRA and CDR2 YSYEKL. There are 14 residues in the CDR3. V and J are TRBV4-1 and TRBJ1-2, with D perhaps matching TRBD1 (5 bases). The TCR sequence derives from a woman aged 55-70 years with COVID-19, enrolled during active disease. The sequenced sample consisted of peripheral blood. The CDR3: CASSPAGISYGYTF. The DNA of the CDR3 is TGCGCCAGCAGCCCTGCAGGGATAAGCTATGGCTACACCTTC.